Below, one T cell receptor (beta chain) is given with its context. The target antigen is unknown. Combining a sample-barcoded 5' primer with a J-beta primer mix, a second PCR ran for roughly 7 to 12 cycles. From the 5' RACE reads, TCRdb called clonotypes with MiXCR, one entry per CDR3 protein. The sample consists of under 800,000 distinct CDR3 sequences, roughly 44% of them appearing once. The data were taken from a study of blood T cells in healthy people across ages. The V segment lost 1 base and the J segment 0 bases; nucleotides outside the gene matches: 6. Germline lookup yields CDR1 DFQATT and CDR2 SNEGSKA (reference sequence). The CDR3 covers 16 residues. Researchers isolated at least 6 million PBMCs per sample. General study results and limits: Bulk PBMC profiling left naive and antigen-experienced comparisons inconclusive.

The chain links TRBV20-1 to TRBJ1-5, with 7 bases aligning to TRBD1. The sequencing input was blood. The TCR originated in an older woman in good health. The CDR3 nucleotides read TGCAGTGCTAGAGGAGAGACAGGGATTAGCAATCAGCCCCAGCATTTT. Translation: CSARGETGISNQPQHF.